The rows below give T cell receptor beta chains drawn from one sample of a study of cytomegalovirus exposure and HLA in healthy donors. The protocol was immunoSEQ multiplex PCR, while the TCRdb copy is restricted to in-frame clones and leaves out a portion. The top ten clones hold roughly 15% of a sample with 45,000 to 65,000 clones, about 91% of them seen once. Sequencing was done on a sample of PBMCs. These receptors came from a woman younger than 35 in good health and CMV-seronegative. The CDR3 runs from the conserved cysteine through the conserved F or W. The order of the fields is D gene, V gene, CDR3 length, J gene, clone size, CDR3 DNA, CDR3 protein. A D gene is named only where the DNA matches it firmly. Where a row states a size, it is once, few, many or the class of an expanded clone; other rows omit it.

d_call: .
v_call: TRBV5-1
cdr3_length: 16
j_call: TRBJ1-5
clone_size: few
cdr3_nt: TGCGCCAGCAGCCCGATCCAGGGTCCCATCAATCAGCCCCAGCATTTT
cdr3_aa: CASSPIQGPINQPQHF

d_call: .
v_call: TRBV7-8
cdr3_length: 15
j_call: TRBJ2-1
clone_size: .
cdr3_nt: TGTGCCAGCAGCACCCGTCGAATTAACAACAATGAGCAGTTCTTC
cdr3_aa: CASSTRRINNNEQFF

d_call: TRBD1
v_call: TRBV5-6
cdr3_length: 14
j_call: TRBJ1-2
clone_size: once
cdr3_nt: TGTGCCAGCAGCCCGGGACAGTCATACTATGGCTACACCTTC
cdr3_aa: CASSPGQSYYGYTF

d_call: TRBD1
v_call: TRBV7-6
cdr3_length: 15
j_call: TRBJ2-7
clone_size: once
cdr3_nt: TGTGCCAGCAGCTTACGGGCAGGGGGCGATTACGAGCAGTACTTC
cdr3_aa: CASSLRAGGDYEQYF

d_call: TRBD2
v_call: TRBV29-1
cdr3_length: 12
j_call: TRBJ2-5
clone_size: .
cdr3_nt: TGCAGCGCCGCCGGGACTACGGAGACCCAGTACTTC
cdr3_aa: CSAAGTTETQYF

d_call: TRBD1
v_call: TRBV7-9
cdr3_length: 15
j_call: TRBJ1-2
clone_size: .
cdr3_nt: TGTGCCAGCAGCTTAGATTCACAGGGGGCAAATGGCTACACCTTC
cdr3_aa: CASSLDSQGANGYTF

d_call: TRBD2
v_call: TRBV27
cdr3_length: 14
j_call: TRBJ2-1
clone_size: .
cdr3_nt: TGTGCCAGCAATAGCGGGGGACCCTACAATGAGCAGTTCTTC
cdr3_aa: CASNSGGPYNEQFF

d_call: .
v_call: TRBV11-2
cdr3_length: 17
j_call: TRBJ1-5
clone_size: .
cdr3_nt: TGTGCCAGCAGCTTAGGGGAATACAGCGGTCCCAATCAGCCCCAGCATTTT
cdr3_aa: CASSLGEYSGPNQPQHF

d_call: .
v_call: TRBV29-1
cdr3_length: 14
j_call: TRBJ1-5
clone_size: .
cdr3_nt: TGCAGCGTGGCTGAAGGGGGGAGGGATCAGCCCCAGCATTTT
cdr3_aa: CSVAEGGRDQPQHF

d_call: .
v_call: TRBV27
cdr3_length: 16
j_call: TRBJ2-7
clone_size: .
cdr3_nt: TGTGCCAGCAGTTTAAACGTTGGGGACAAGTCCTACGAGCAGTACTTC
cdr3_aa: CASSLNVGDKSYEQYF

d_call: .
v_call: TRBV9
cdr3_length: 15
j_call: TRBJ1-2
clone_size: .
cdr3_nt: TGTGCCAGCAGCGTATTCCACCAGGGGAACTATGGCTACACCTTC
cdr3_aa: CASSVFHQGNYGYTF

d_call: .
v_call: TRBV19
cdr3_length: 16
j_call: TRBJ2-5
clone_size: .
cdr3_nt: TGTGCCAGTAGTATAGGGGTCGGGGGGCGTCAAGAGACCCAGTACTTC
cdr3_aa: CASSIGVGGRQETQYF

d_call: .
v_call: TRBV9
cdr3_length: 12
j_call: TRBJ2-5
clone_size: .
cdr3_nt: TGTGCCAGCGGGGGAGGACAAGAGACCCAGTACTTC
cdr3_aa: CASGGGQETQYF

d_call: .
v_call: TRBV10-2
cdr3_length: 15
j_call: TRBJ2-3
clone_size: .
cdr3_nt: TGCGCCAGCAGTGAGTCGCGGGGCAGCACAGATACGCAGTATTTT
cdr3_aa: CASSESRGSTDTQYF

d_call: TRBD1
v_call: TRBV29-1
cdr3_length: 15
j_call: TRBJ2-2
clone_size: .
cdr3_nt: TGCAGCGTTTCGTTGAGACAGGGGGCATGGGGGGAGCTGTTTTTT
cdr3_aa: CSVSLRQGAWGELFF

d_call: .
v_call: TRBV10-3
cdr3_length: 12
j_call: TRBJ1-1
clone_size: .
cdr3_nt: TGTGCCATCAGTGTTGAGACAGGTAAAGCTTTCTTT
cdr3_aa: CAISVETGKAFF

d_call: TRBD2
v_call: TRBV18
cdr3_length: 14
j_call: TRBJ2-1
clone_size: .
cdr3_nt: TGTGCCAGCTCAACCGGGACTAGCGGAAATGAGCAGTTCTTC
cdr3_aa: CASSTGTSGNEQFF

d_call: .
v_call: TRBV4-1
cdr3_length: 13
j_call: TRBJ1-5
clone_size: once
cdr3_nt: TGCGCCAGCAGCCAAGTAGTCGGTCAGCCCCAGCATTTT
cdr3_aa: CASSQVVGQPQHF

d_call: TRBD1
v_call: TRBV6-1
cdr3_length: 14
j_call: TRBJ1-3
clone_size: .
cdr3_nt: TGTGCCAGCAGTTTTAGGACAGGGGAAAACACCATATATTTT
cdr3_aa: CASSFRTGENTIYF

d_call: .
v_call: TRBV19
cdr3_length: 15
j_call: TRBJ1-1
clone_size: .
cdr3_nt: TGTGCCAGTAGTGGGTGGGGGCGCGGGAACACTGAAGCTTTCTTT
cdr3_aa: CASSGWGRGNTEAFF

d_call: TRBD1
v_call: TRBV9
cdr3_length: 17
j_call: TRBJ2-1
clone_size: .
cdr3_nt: TGTGCCAGCAGCACAAAGAGGGACAGTCCGTTCTACAATGAGCAGTTCTTC
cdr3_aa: CASSTKRDSPFYNEQFF

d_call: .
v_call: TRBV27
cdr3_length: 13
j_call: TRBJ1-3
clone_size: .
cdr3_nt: TGTGCCAGCAGCTCCGAGTCTGGAAACACCATATATTTT
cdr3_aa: CASSSESGNTIYF

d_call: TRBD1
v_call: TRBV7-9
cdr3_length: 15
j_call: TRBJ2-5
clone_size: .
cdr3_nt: TGTGCCAGCAGCCGTACAGACAGGGTAGGGGAGACCCAGTACTTC
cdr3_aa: CASSRTDRVGETQYF

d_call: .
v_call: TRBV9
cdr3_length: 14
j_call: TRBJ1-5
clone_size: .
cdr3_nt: TGTGCCAGCAGCAAAGGGGGGGGCTGGCAGCCCCAGCATTTT
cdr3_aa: CASSKGGGWQPQHF

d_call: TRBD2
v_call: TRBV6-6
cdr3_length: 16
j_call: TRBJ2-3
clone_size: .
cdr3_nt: TGTGCCAGCACGAAAGACGGGACTAGCGGCACAGATACGCAGTATTTT
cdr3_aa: CASTKDGTSGTDTQYF

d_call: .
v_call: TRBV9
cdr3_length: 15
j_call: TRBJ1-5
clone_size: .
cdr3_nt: TGTGCCAGCAGCGTAAGCGGGGTGCCCAATCAGCCCCAGCATTTT
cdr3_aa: CASSVSGVPNQPQHF

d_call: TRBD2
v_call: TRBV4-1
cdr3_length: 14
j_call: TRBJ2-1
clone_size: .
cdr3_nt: TGCGCCAGCAGCCAACGGGGGGCCTACAATGAGCAGTTCTTC
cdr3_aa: CASSQRGAYNEQFF

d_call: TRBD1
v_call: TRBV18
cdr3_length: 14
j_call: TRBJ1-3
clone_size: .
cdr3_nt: TGTGCCAGCTCGCAAGGACAGGGAACAAACACCATATATTTT
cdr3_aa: CASSQGQGTNTIYF